Shown below are 2 T cell receptor beta chains from a single sample sequenced in a study of T-cell reconstitution after alpha-beta-depleted transplantation in children. Preparation of the TCRbeta library used unique molecular identifiers. Using its own MiXCR run on the PCR reads, TCRdb lists one record per CDR3 protein. The table has about 610,000 distinct CDR3 sequences, roughly a tenth seen once. The source material was PBMCs from the stem cell graft donor, sampled from the stem cell graft. The receptors were gathered from a human donor who donated a stem cell graft to a child with acute myeloid leukemia.

The CDR3 protein is CASGDRYTEAFF. In DNA, the CDR3 is TGCGCCAGCGGGGACAGGTACACTGAAGCTTTCTTT. This chain links TRBV5-1 with TRBJ1-1, with 8 bases that match TRBD1. CDR3 length: 12 residues. With 7 bases clipped from V and 3 bases from J, the junction kept 2 bases outside the gene matches. Germline loops: CDR1 SGHRS, CDR2 YFSETQ.

This clonotype showed up just once. This CDR3 is CASSLDHQPTDTQYF. CDR3 DNA: TGTGCCAGCAGCTTAGATCACCAGCCCACAGATACGCAGTATTTT. The V call is TRBV11-3, the J call TRBJ2-3; no definite D call. The CDR3 is 15 amino acids. V lost 0 bases, J lost 2 bases, and 9 bases lay in between. CDR1 and CDR2 from the germline V gene are SGHNT and YENEEA.